This entry lists 28 T cell receptor beta chains sequenced from one sample in a study of sequential checkpoint blockade in melanoma. Specified treatment: randomized to nivolumab then ipilimumab (arm A) or the reverse (arm B). Produced via immunoSEQ multiplex PCR; TCRdb's table is partial and in-frame only. The sample comprises about 22,000 clones, around 75% of which are singletons, and 25% to 35% rests with the top ten. Sequencing used CD8+ T cells sorted from blood (inferred from file names), obtained from a patient given nivolumab and ipilimumab in sequence. These receptors came from a human donor with melanoma.

The chain recombines TRBV6-6 with TRBJ1-1; a weak D match, TRBD1 (6 bases). Deletions cut 5 bases from V and 5 bases from J, with 12 bases between. Germline V gene sequence: CDR1 MNHNY, CDR2 SVGAGI (reference sequence). The CDR3 is made up of 13 amino acids. The chain's CDR3 is CASSTGTPTEAFF. CDR3 bases: TGTGCCAGCAGTACTGGGACACCGACTGAAGCTTTCTTT.

This chain links TRBV27 with TRBJ1-2, with D uncertain. Trimming pared 2 bases from V and 5 bases from J, leaving 21 bases between. The CDR3 extends over 17 amino acids. The germline V gene encodes CDR1 MNHEY and CDR2 SMNVEV (reference sequence). The CDR3 sequence is CASSLESALVDRYGYTF. CDR3 DNA sequence: TGTGCCAGCAGTTTAGAGTCGGCTCTAGTGGATCGGTATGGCTACACCTTC.

The chain recombines TRBV9 with TRBJ2-7; possibly TRBD1 for D (5 bases). This CDR3 contains 14 residues. CDR1 is SGDLS and CDR2 is YYNGEE in the germline V gene. Trimming left V 0 bases short and J 2 bases short, with 9 bases between. This chain's CDR3 is CASSVGGQAYEQYF. The DNA of the CDR3 is TGTGCCAGCAGCGTAGGTGGACAAGCCTACGAGCAGTACTTC.

This rearrangement joins TRBV1 to TRBJ2-3; the table calls TRBD2, which could not be checked here. TRBV1 is deemed a pseudogene. The CDR3 runs 17 residues. The CDR3 spells CTSSQAGTSGGEDTQYF. CDR3 DNA: TGCACCAGCAGCCAAGCCGGGACTAGCGGGGGGGAAGATACGCAGTATTTT.

The rearrangement links TRBV5-1 to TRBJ1-2, with D possibly being TRBD1 (5 bases). The V and J ends lost 0 bases and 4 bases respectively, with 10 bases between them. The germline gives CDR1 SGHRS, CDR2 YFSETQ. CDR3 length: 14 residues. CDR3: CASSLGGVGYGYTF. CDR3 DNA: TGCGCCAGCAGCTTGGGGGGCGTTGGCTATGGCTACACCTTC. The full variable domain, rest sourced from reference TRBV5-1 and TRBJ1-2, is KAGVTQTPRYLIKTRGQQVTLSCSPISGHRSVSWYQQTPGQGLQFLFEYFSETQRNKGNFPGRFSGRQFSNSRSEMNVSTLELGDSALYLCASSLGGVGYGYTFGSGTRLTVV.

This clone was detected a few times. The V gene is TRBV2, the J gene TRBJ1-2; 8 bases agree with TRBD1. V trimming: 6 bases; J trimming: 5 bases; junction bases outside the gene matches: 20. Looked up from germline, CDR1 is SNHLY and CDR2 is FYNNEI. The CDR3 is made up of 18 amino acids. Here the CDR3 reads CASSLGQGLSSLTYGYTF. The CDR3 coding sequence is TGTGCCAGCAGCCTAGGACAGGGCCTAAGTAGCCTTACATATGGCTACACCTTC.

This clone came up a few times. V usage is TRBV30 and J usage is TRBJ2-7; D possibly corresponds to TRBD2 (6 bases). Germline loops: CDR1 GTSNPN, CDR2 SVGIG (reference sequence). The V end was cut by 3 bases, the J end by 1 base, with 13 bases between. The CDR3 covers 14 residues. The chain's CDR3 is CAWSFEGLSYEQYF. The CDR3 nucleotides read TGTGCCTGGAGCTTTGAGGGACTTTCCTACGAGCAGTACTTC.

This rearrangement joins TRBV6-6 to TRBJ1-2; TRBD1 agrees at 7 bases. CDR3 length: 12 amino acids. The ends lost 11 bases at V and 7 bases at J; junction bases unmatched: 10. Germline lookup yields CDR1 MNHNY and CDR2 SVGAGI (reference sequence). The CDR3: CALFLGGSGYTF. The CDR3 DNA is TGTGCCTTATTTTTAGGGGGCTCTGGCTACACCTTC.

The V call is TRBV7-6, the J call TRBJ2-3; D unclear. V dropped 3 bases and J dropped 2 bases, with 9 bases sitting between them. The CDR3 sequence is 14 residues long. Germline V gives CDR1 SGHVS, CDR2 FNYEAQ. The CDR3 DNA reads as TGTGCCAGCAGCTTTCGACTTTTCACAGATACGCAGTATTTT. This translates into CASSFRLFTDTQYF. The entire variable domain, with the rest obtained from reference TRBV7-6 and TRBJ2-3, is as follows: GAGVSQSPRYKVTKRGQDVALRCDPISGHVSLYWYRQALGQGPEFLTYFNYEAQQDKSGLPNDRFSAERPEGSISTLTIQRTEQRDSAMYRCASSFRLFTDTQYFGPGTRLTVL.

The J gene is TRBJ2-7, the V gene TRBV6-1; D is unclear. The CDR3 extends over 13 amino acids. V shed 6 bases and J shed 0 bases, with 9 bases lying between them. CDR1 and CDR2 from the germline V gene are MNHNS and SASEGT. CDR3 region: CASRLPSSYEQYF. The CDR3 DNA is TGTGCCAGCAGACTCCCGAGCTCCTACGAGCAGTACTTC.

The chain uses TRBV7-9 and TRBJ2-5; 10 nucleotides match TRBD2. V gave up 1 base and J gave up 4 bases; unmatched junction bases: 3. This CDR3 region has 15 residues. The V gene's germline CDR1 is SEHNR and CDR2 FQNEAQ (reference sequence). The CDR3 DNA sequence: TGTGCCAGCAGCTTAGAAATAGCGGGGGGAGAGACCCAGTACTTC. It specifies CASSLEIAGGETQYF. Full variable domain (outside the CDR3, taken from reference TRBV7-9 and TRBJ2-5): DTGVSQNPRHKITKRGQNVTFRCDPISEHNRLYWYRQTLGQGPEFLTYFQNEAQLEKSRLLSDRFSAERPKGSFSTLEIQRTEQGDSAMYLCASSLEIAGGETQYFGPGTRLLVL.

This clone is a singleton in its sample. V usage is TRBV7-9 and J usage is TRBJ2-1, with 8 nucleotides matching TRBD2. From germline, CDR1 is SEHNR and CDR2 FQNEAQ (reference sequence). The CDR3 consists of 16 residues. The V and J ends lost 6 bases and 0 bases, in that order; junction bases with no gene match: 7. The CDR3: CASRPTSEISYNEQFF. In DNA form, the CDR3 reads TGTGCCAGCAGACCGACTAGCGAGATCTCCTACAATGAGCAGTTCTTC. Combining the CDR3 with reference TRBV7-9 and TRBJ2-1 gives the whole variable domain DTGVSQNPRHKITKRGQNVTFRCDPISEHNRLYWYRQTLGQGPEFLTYFQNEAQLEKSRLLSDRFSAERPKGSFSTLEIQRTEQGDSAMYLCASRPTSEISYNEQFFGPGTRLTVL.

The gene calls are TRBV4-3 and TRBJ2-7; 7 bases are shared with TRBD1. Trimming at V came to 4 bases and at J to 3 bases, leaving 12 bases not matched to a gene. The CDR3 is 16 amino acids. Germline V gene sequence: CDR1 LGHNA, CDR2 YSLEER. CDR3 protein: CASSLTWTGILYEQYF. The CDR3 bases are TGCGCCAGCAGCCTAACTTGGACAGGTATTCTCTACGAGCAGTACTTC.

This rearrangement joins TRBV27 to TRBJ1-2, with D tentatively TRBD1 (6 bases). The germline V and J ends were trimmed by 2 bases and 7 bases, with 23 bases remaining between them. The CDR3 length is 17 residues. Germline V lookup: CDR1 MNHEY, CDR2 SMNVEV (reference sequence). CDR3 loop: CASSLGAGAGFSAGYTF. In nucleotides, the CDR3 is TGTGCCAGCAGTTTAGGGGCGGGGGCGGGTTTCTCTGCTGGCTACACCTTC.

This chain uses TRBV28 with TRBJ2-6; 10 nucleotides agree with TRBD2. J was trimmed by 0 bases and V by 3 bases; bases with no gene match: 8. The germline V gene has CDR1 MDHEN and CDR2 SYDVKM. This CDR3 is built from 19 residues. CDR3 loop: CASSFPPSGRSSGANVLTF. The CDR3 DNA reads TGTGCCAGCAGTTTTCCTCCTAGCGGGAGAAGCTCTGGGGCCAACGTCCTGACTTTC.

The sample holds one count of this clone. The rearrangement links TRBV11-2 to TRBJ1-2, with 8 positions matching TRBD1. The CDR3 has 15 amino acids. V shed 5 bases, J shed 2 bases, and the junction held 7 bases outside the gene matches. The V gene's germline CDR1 is SGHAT and CDR2 FQNNGV. CDR3 amino acids: CASSMTGATNYGYTF. The CDR3 bases are TGTGCCAGCAGCATGACAGGGGCGACAAACTATGGCTACACCTTC.

The J gene is TRBJ2-7, the V gene TRBV6-6; 10 nucleotides agree with TRBD1. V was pared by 5 bases and J by 7 bases, with 8 bases of the junction left unmatched. Germline CDR1 and CDR2: MNHNY and SVGAGI (reference sequence). This CDR3 is built from 14 residues. CDR3 coding DNA: TGTGCCAGCAGTAAGGGACAGGGGTTTGGGGAGCAGTACTTC. It translates to CASSKGQGFGEQYF.

The genes are TRBV5-1 and TRBJ2-2; 7 nucleotides match TRBD2. Germline V CDR1 and CDR2: SGHRS, YFSETQ. This CDR3 contains 15 residues. V was clipped by 4 bases and J by 4 bases; unmatched bases: 7. The CDR3 region is CASSPAREGTGELFF. The CDR3 DNA reads as TGCGCCAGCAGCCCCGCCAGGGAGGGCACCGGGGAGCTGTTTTTT.

This clone was observed a few times. The chain joins TRBV30 to TRBJ1-1; 7 nucleotides match TRBD1. V was clipped by 2 bases and J by 7 bases; unmatched bases: 4. The CDR3 spans 12 residues. Germline CDR1 and CDR2: GTSNPN and SVGIG (reference sequence). The CDR3 is CAWSWSGGEAFF. The DNA of the CDR3 is TGTGCCTGGAGTTGGTCAGGGGGTGAAGCTTTCTTT.

CDR3 DNA: TGTGCCAGCTCACCAGAACTAGCGGAAACCTACGAGCAGTACTTC. It translates to CASSPELAETYEQYF. The chain carries TRBV18 and TRBJ2-5; the match to TRBD2 covers 8 bases. The J call is uncertain, as TRBJ2-7 better fits the DNA end. Germline V lookup: CDR1 KGHSH, CDR2 LQKENI. The CDR3 covers 15 residues.

The V gene is TRBV5-4, the J gene TRBJ2-7; tentative D call: TRBD2 (5 bases). The germline V gene has CDR1 SGHNT and CDR2 YYREEE (reference sequence). Trimming removed 0 bases at V and 3 bases at J, with 13 bases between. The CDR3 is 15 amino acids. In nucleotides, the CDR3 is TGTGCCAGCAGCTTGGACCGGGGTAGTAACTACGAGCAGTACTTC. Amino acids: CASSLDRGSNYEQYF.

This clone has just a few counts. This chain joins TRBV7-8 and TRBJ2-5; 7 nucleotides agree with TRBD1. The V gene's germline CDR1 is SGHVS and CDR2 FQNEAQ. With 4 bases clipped from V and 9 bases from J, the junction kept 14 bases outside the gene matches. This CDR3 is built from 15 residues. CDR3 bases: TGTGCCAGCAGCTCCAGGACAGGCGCCGGAGCGGCCCAGTACTTC. It specifies CASSSRTGAGAAQYF.

The rearrangement uses TRBV19 and TRBJ1-6, with D possibly TRBD1 on 6 matching bases. V was cut by 6 bases and J by 7 bases, with 19 bases left in between. The CDR3 contains 16 residues. Germline V lookup: CDR1 LNHDA, CDR2 SQIVND (reference sequence). CDR3 sequence (DNA): TGTGCCAGTAGAGATCTTTTGGGGGCGCGCAATTCACCCCTCCACTTT. Protein: CASRDLLGARNSPLHF.

V is TRBV6-5 and J is TRBJ2-7; 9 bases match TRBD2. Germline V gives CDR1 MNHEY, CDR2 SVGAGI. The J segment lost 3 bases and the V segment lost 6 bases, leaving 9 bases of the junction unmatched. The CDR3 totals 15 residues. The CDR3 DNA sequence: TGTGCCAGCAGCGTCATAGCGGGAGACCTCTACGAGCAGTACTTC. This sequence encodes CASSVIAGDLYEQYF.

The chain has TRBV18 and TRBJ1-1; 9 bases agree with TRBD1. From germline, CDR1 is KGHSH and CDR2 LQKENI. CDR3 length equals 13 residues. V gave up 3 bases and J gave up 10 bases; unmatched junction bases: 6. The CDR3 loop reads CASSPRDREGAFF. The CDR3 DNA is TGTGCCAGCTCACCTCGGGACAGGGAAGGAGCTTTCTTT.

This clone has just a few counts. This sequence joins TRBV7-9 and TRBJ2-7; D may be TRBD1 (6 bases). The V gene lost 7 bases and the J gene lost 0 bases, with 16 bases spanning the gap. CDR1 and CDR2 from the germline V gene are SEHNR and FQNEAQ (reference sequence). This CDR3 comprises 15 residues. The CDR3: CASIIAGTSSYEQYF. In DNA, the CDR3 is TGTGCCAGCATCATAGCCGGGACATCCTCCTACGAGCAGTACTTC.

This chain links TRBV13 with TRBJ2-7; weak D call: TRBD2 (6 bases). Germline V gene sequence: CDR1 PRHDT, CDR2 FYEKMQ (reference sequence). V gave up 8 bases and J gave up 6 bases, with 17 bases separating them. The CDR3 has 13 amino acids. CDR3 loop: CASSQGGTLEQYF. The CDR3 coding sequence is TGTGCCAGCTCCCAAGGCGGGACCCTCGAGCAGTACTTC.

This chain joins TRBV6-1 and TRBJ2-7; D possibly corresponds to TRBD1 (5 bases). Looked up from germline, CDR1 is MNHNS and CDR2 is SASEGT. The CDR3 has 13 residues. Trimming took off 2 bases at V and 6 bases at J, with 11 bases between the two ends. Here the CDR3 DNA reads TGTGCCAGCAGTGAATGGTCCAGGGCCGAGCAGTACTTC. It translates to CASSEWSRAEQYF.